These 22 T cell receptor beta chains share one sample of origin, sequenced in a study of T cell repertoires in cytomegalovirus infection. TCRdb processed the reads anew with MiXCR; each CDR3 protein has one entry. This table holds 110,000 to 150,000 distinct CDR3 sequences, about 6% found once. The sequenced sample was PBMCs. Source of these receptors: a human donor in good health (CMV status not recorded). Some clones in this sample may be carry-over from other donors' samples.

This clonotype was recorded many times. Here the CDR3 reads CASSPLRGGFTDTQYF. Written as DNA, the CDR3 is TGTGCCAGCAGCCCACTCCGGGGCGGGTTCACAGATACGCAGTATTTT. The chain carries TRBV7-2 and TRBJ2-3, with D possibly being TRBD1 or TRBD2 (5 bases each). V lost 5 bases and J 2 bases, leaving 17 bases between the germline ends. Germline CDR1 reads SGHTA; CDR2 reads FQGNSA. This CDR3 has 16 amino acids.

There are many counts of this clonotype. V is TRBV5-4 and J is TRBJ1-1; 9 nucleotides align to TRBD1. Germline CDR1 SGHNT, CDR2 YYREEE (reference sequence). J was trimmed by 4 bases and V by 4 bases; bases with no gene match: 11. The CDR3 runs to 16 residues. In DNA, the CDR3 is TGTGCCAGCAGCGAAACAGGGGGCGCGTCGAGCACTGAAGCTTTCTTT. Residues: CASSETGGASSTEAFF.

At least ten counts were recorded for this clonotype. This rearrangement joins TRBV12-5 to TRBJ1-1, with TRBD1 matching 7 bases. The V gene's germline CDR1 is LGHNT and CDR2 FRNRAP. Germline trimming cut 5 bases from V and 4 bases from J; bases unmatched to any gene: 7. The CDR3 covers 14 residues. Here the CDR3 DNA reads TGTGCTAGTGGTCGGGACAGTGTAAGCACTGAAGCTTTCTTT. Amino acids: CASGRDSVSTEAFF.

This clonotype was counted ten times or more. This chain links TRBV10-3 with TRBJ1-5; 10 positions match TRBD1. This CDR3 is built from 16 residues. CDR1 is ENHRY and CDR2 is SYGVKD in the germline V gene. With 2 bases clipped from V and 0 bases from J, the junction kept 1 base outside the gene matches. CDR3 sequence: CAISERTGGSNQPQHF. The CDR3 DNA is TGTGCCATCAGTGAGCGGACAGGGGGTAGCAATCAGCCCCAGCATTTT.

At least ten counts were recorded for this clonotype. This chain uses TRBV27 with TRBJ2-5, with no clear D. V lost 3 bases and J 5 bases, leaving 10 bases between the germline ends. Germline V CDR1 and CDR2: MNHEY, SMNVEV (reference sequence). The CDR3 length is 13 residues. The CDR3 DNA follows: TGTGCCAGCAGTTTGGTTAGCAGGGAGACCCAGTACTTC. It specifies CASSLVSRETQYF.

The chain combines TRBV15 with TRBJ1-5; D is uncertain. In germline, CDR1 is LNHNV, CDR2 YYDKDF (reference sequence). The CDR3 consists of 15 residues. Deletions cut 1 base from V and 3 bases from J, with 10 bases between. CDR3: CATSRASGINQPQHF. The DNA of the CDR3 is TGTGCCACCAGCAGAGCGTCGGGCATCAATCAGCCCCAGCATTTT.

This clonotype was counted many times. The V gene is TRBV7-3, the J gene TRBJ2-3; weak D call: TRBD1 (6 bases). The CDR3 covers 13 residues. Trimming removed 3 bases from V and 9 bases from J, with 13 bases in between. CDR1 and CDR2 (germline): SGHTA, FQGTGA. In nucleotides, the CDR3 is TGTGCCAGCAGCTTCTTACAGGGTGACACGCAGTATTTT. Its protein product is CASSFLQGDTQYF.

This clonotype was picked up a small number of times. The rearrangement uses TRBV29-1 and TRBJ2-1; no reliable D call. CDR3 length: 15 amino acids. The V and J ends lost 1 base and 3 bases respectively, with 13 bases between them. Germline V CDR1 and CDR2: SQVTM, ANQGSEA. CDR3 region: CSVEVKAVIYNEQFF. CDR3 DNA sequence: TGCAGCGTTGAAGTAAAGGCCGTCATCTACAATGAGCAGTTCTTC.

There are many counts of this clonotype. This sequence joins TRBV6-2 or TRBV6-3 and TRBJ2-7; TRBD1 might be the D (5 bases). V was shortened by 2 bases and J by 0 bases, with 8 bases between the two germline ends. The CDR3 sequence is 14 residues long. Germline V gene sequence: CDR1 MNHEY, CDR2 SVGEGT. CDR3 in DNA: TGTGCCAGCAGTTACCACAGGAACTCCTACGAGCAGTACTTC. Its translation is CASSYHRNSYEQYF.

The rearrangement joins TRBV2 to TRBJ2-7; 12 nucleotides match TRBD2. This CDR3 has 16 amino acids. V shed 6 bases and J 7 bases; nucleotides not matched to a gene: 13. The germline V gene encodes CDR1 SNHLY and CDR2 FYNNEI. CDR3 sequence: CASRGVLAGGLREQYF. CDR3 nucleotide sequence: TGTGCCAGCAGAGGGGTACTAGCGGGGGGACTCAGAGAGCAGTACTTC.

This clonotype was observed many times. The V and J genes are TRBV6-2 or TRBV6-3 and TRBJ2-3, with TRBD2 matching 10 bases. CDR1 is MNHEY and CDR2 is SVGEGT in the germline V gene. Trimming at V came to 8 bases and at J to 3 bases, leaving 8 bases not matched to a gene. The CDR3 is 15 amino acids. CDR3 sequence reads: CASGERGGGTDTQYF. In DNA, the CDR3 is TGTGCCAGCGGAGAGCGGGGGGGCGGGACAGATACGCAGTATTTT.

This clonotype was observed a few times. This chain uses TRBV12-5 with TRBJ2-5; D might be TRBD2 (5 bases). V was clipped by 4 bases and J by 2 bases, with 8 bases between them. The CDR3 totals 13 residues. Germline V CDR1 and CDR2: LGHNT, FRNRAP. CDR3 in DNA: TGTGCTAGTGGTTCGGACTCACAAGAGACCCAGTACTTC. It yields the protein CASGSDSQETQYF. Filled out from reference TRBV12-5 and TRBJ2-5, the complete variable domain reads DARVTQTPRHKVTEMGQEVTMRCQPILGHNTVFWYRQTMMQGLELLAYFRNRAPLDDSGMPKDRFSAEMPDATLATLKIQPSEPRDSAVYFCASGSDSQETQYFGPGTRLLVL.

The CDR3 sequence is CASGPTATNEKLFF. The CDR3 nucleotides are TGTGCCAGCGGGCCGACTGCAACTAATGAAAAACTGTTTTTT. The chain joins TRBV27 to TRBJ1-4; D is unclear. The CDR3 is made up of 14 amino acids. Germline V CDR1 and CDR2: MNHEY, SMNVEV (reference sequence). The ends were cut back, 8 bases at V and 0 bases at J, with 10 bases in the middle. Complete variable domain (other parts from reference TRBV27 and TRBJ1-4): EAQVTQNPRYLITVTGKKLTVTCSQNMNHEYMSWYRQDPGLGLRQIYYSMNVEVTDKGDVPEGYKVSRKEKRNFPLILESPSPNQTSLYFCASGPTATNEKLFFGSGTQLSVL.

This clonotype occurred a few times. This chain joins TRBV5-1 and TRBJ2-3; D unclear. V gave up 3 bases and J gave up 4 bases, with 9 bases separating them. Germline-derived CDR1 and CDR2 are SGHRS and YFSETQ. This CDR3 is built from 13 residues. The DNA for the CDR3 is TGCGCCAGCAGCTGGCAGGACGCAGATACGCAGTATTTT. As protein: CASSWQDADTQYF.

A few counts support this clonotype. J is TRBJ2-3 and V is TRBV29-1; TRBD1 matches at 10 bases. Unmatched junction bases numbered 13, after V lost 7 bases and J lost 3 bases. Germline CDR1 SQVTM, CDR2 ANQGSEA. The CDR3 covers 16 residues. CDR3 DNA sequence: TGCAGCGCCAGAGGCGGGACAGGGGAAGGAACAGATACGCAGTATTTT. This translates into CSARGGTGEGTDTQYF.

The J gene is TRBJ1-5, the V gene TRBV29-1, with TRBD1 matching 8 bases. V was clipped by 4 bases and J by 7 bases; unmatched bases: 6. Germline-derived CDR1 and CDR2 are SQVTM and ANQGSEA. The CDR3 extends over 13 amino acids. CDR3: CSVGDRGGQPQHF. As DNA, the CDR3 is TGCAGCGTTGGCGACAGGGGAGGGCAGCCCCAGCATTTT.

The sample holds a few counts of this clonotype. The chain recombines TRBV4-3 with TRBJ2-1; D gene uncertain. Germline V lookup: CDR1 LGHNA, CDR2 YSLEER. V was cut by 5 bases and J by 3 bases, with 8 bases left in between. This CDR3 has 13 residues. CDR3 loop: CASSRVSYNEQFF. In DNA form, the CDR3 reads TGCGCCAGCAGCAGGGTTAGCTACAATGAGCAGTTCTTC.

In this sample, this clonotype turned up many times. This chain links TRBV5-8 with TRBJ1-5, with D possibly matching TRBD1 (5 bases). Germline V CDR1 and CDR2: SGHTS, YDEGEE. Trimming took 4 bases from V and 1 from J, leaving 15 bases between them. The length of the CDR3 is 16 residues. Here the CDR3 reads CASSVLRDSSNQPQHF. In DNA, the CDR3 is TGTGCCAGCAGCGTACTCCGGGACTCAAGCAATCAGCCCCAGCATTTT.

This clonotype was seen ten or more times. This chain connects TRBV7-2 to TRBJ1-2; D remains ambiguous. This CDR3 has 11 amino acids. V lost 5 bases and J lost 4, with 5 bases in between. CDR1 SGHTA and CDR2 FQGNSA come from the germline V gene. The CDR3: CASSRGYGYTF. CDR3 nucleotides: TGTGCCAGCAGCCGGGGCTATGGCTACACCTTC.

Many counts were recorded for this clonotype. The CDR3 DNA sequence: TGTGCCAGCAGCCAGACTAATTCACCCCTCCACTTT. Protein sequence: CASSQTNSPLHF. The gene calls are TRBV7-2 and TRBJ1-6; D not certain. The CDR3 totals 12 residues. Trimming removed 5 bases from V and 6 bases from J, with 5 bases in between. Germline V lookup: CDR1 SGHTA, CDR2 FQGNSA.

This clonotype has ten or more counts. The V gene is TRBV20-1, the J gene TRBJ1-5; D is possibly TRBD1 (5 bases). The CDR3 totals 13 residues. Germline V gene lookup returns CDR1 DFQATT and CDR2 SNEGSKA (reference sequence). Trimming took 5 bases from V and 4 from J, leaving 12 bases between them. The CDR3 is CSASPGGNQPQHF. CDR3 sequence (DNA): TGCAGTGCTTCGCCGGGGGGAAATCAGCCCCAGCATTTT.

This clonotype occurred a few times. The chain is built from TRBV5-1 and TRBJ1-2; D might be TRBD1 (6 bases). Germline values: CDR1 SGHRS, CDR2 YFSETQ. V lost 0 bases to trimming and J lost 8 bases, with 11 bases between them. This CDR3 spans 13 amino acids. The CDR3 is CASSLETGSGYTF. In nucleotides, the CDR3 is TGCGCCAGCAGCTTGGAGACAGGTAGCGGCTACACCTTC.